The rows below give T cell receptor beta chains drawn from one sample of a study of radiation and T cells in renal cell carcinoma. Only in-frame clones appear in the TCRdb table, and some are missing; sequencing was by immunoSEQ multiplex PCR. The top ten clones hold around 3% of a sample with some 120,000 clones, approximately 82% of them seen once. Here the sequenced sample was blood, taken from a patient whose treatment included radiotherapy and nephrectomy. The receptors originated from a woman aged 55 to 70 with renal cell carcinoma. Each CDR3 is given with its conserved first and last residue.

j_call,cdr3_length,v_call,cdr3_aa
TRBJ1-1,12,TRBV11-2,CASSLRQDEAFF
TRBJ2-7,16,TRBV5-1,CASSIRSGRNSYEQYF
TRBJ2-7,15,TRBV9,CASSSLRGTTYEQYF
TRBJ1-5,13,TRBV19,CASTGDFDQPQHF
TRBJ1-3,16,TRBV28,CASSLSGQGSGNTIYF
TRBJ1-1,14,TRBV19,CASSLWTGNTEAFF
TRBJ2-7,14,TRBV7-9,CASSLTSLSYEQYF
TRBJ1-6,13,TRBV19,CASKLQGLSPLHF
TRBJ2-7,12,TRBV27,CASSLPAGRQYF
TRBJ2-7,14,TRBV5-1,CASRGGAYGYEQYF
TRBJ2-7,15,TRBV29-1,CSVEARGQGNYEQYF
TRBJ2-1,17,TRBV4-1,CASSQDGAVNSYNEQFF
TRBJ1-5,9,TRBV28,CASSPPQHF
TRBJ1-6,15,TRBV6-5,CASSLTGTADSPLHF
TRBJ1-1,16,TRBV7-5,CARSAPWTGGWTEAFF
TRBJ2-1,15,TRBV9,CASSVGGRKGNEQFF
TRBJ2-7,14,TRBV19,CASSIATGSNEQYF
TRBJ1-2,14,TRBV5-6,CASSFEYRHYGYTF
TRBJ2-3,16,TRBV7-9,CASSLEAGEGTDTQYF
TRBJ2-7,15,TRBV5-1,CASSLETGATYEQYF
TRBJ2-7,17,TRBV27,CASSPLAGTSASYEQYF
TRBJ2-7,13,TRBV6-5,CASSTTGTFEQYF
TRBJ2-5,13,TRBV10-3,CAISAGMAETQYF
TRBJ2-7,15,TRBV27,CASSLTGSGDYEQYF
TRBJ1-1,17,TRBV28,CASSISLKDRGRTEAFF
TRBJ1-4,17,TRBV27,CASSLSGTGAYNEKLFF
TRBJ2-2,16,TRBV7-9,CASSLRTGTNTGELFF
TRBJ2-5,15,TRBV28,CASSLPAGLGETQYF
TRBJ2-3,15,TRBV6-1,CASSGGWGRTDTQYF
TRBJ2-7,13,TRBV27,CASALVADYEQYF
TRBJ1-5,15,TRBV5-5,CASGLTGGEAQPQHF
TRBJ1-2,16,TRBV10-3,CAISELGRAANYGYTF
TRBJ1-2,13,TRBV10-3,CATQKGESSGYTF
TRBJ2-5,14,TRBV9,CASSVLGQGETQYF
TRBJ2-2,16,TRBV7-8,CASSIFGQGNTGELFF
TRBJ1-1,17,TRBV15,CATSRDRTWEWNTEAFF
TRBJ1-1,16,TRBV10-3,CAISESRGDRFPEAFF